The present T cell receptor (beta chain) was sequenced within a study of shared clonotypes between healthy human individuals. Study in general: Three plates were used per donor for CD4 naive, three for CD4 memory, two for CD8 naive and one for CD8 memory. Points from the study as a whole: Few donors restricted represented genetic and exposure-history diversity.

Libraries were prepared by immunoSEQ multiplex PCR; TCRdb keeps only in-frame clonotypes and omits some of them. The table has under 750,000 clones, 72% seen once. V lost 4 bases, J lost 0 bases, and 17 bases lay in between. Germline V gene sequence: CDR1 MDHEN, CDR2 SYDVKM. This CDR3 has 17 residues. Investigators divided CD4+ cells into CD45RA+ naive and CD45RA-negative memory subsets. Comment on this clone: What it binds is unknown.

The rearrangement links TRBV28 to TRBJ2-3; D tentatively reads TRBD1 or TRBD2 (6 bases each). The TCR comes from a woman younger than 45 in good health. Source material: memory CD4+ T cells sorted from blood. Regarding subset: CD45RA-negative fraction. The CDR3 loop reads CASSSLGGPFSTDTQYF. Here the CDR3 DNA reads TGTGCCAGCAGTTCCTTGGGGGGCCCATTTAGCACAGATACGCAGTATTTT. Full variable domain (outside the CDR3, taken from reference TRBV28 and TRBJ2-3): DVKVTQSSRYLVKRTGEKVFLECVQDMDHENMFWYRQDPGLGLRLIYFSYDVKMKEKGDIPEGYSVSREKKERFSLILESASTNQTSMYLCASSSLGGPFSTDTQYFGPGTRLTVL.